This passage covers 26 T cell receptor beta chains from one sample sequenced in a study of identical twins. TCRdb reanalysed the 5' RACE reads using MiXCR and keeps one entry per CDR3 protein. The data show hundreds of thousands of distinct CDR3 sequences, around 15% seen once. The specimen sequenced was memory (CD45RO+) T cells sorted from blood. All receptors come from a woman aged 18-29 years in good health.

This clonotype was recorded a few times. The CDR3 bases are TGTGCCAGCAGCCGAGAGCTAGCGGGGGAAGAGACCCAGTACTTC. Translation gives CASSRELAGEETQYF. V gene TRBV14 combines with J gene TRBJ2-5; 10 nucleotides match TRBD2. The CDR3 covers 15 residues. Trimming took 4 bases from V and 3 from J; bases not matched to a gene: 5. Germline V lookup: CDR1 SGHDN, CDR2 FVKESK. Together with reference TRBV14 and TRBJ2-5, the CDR3 gives the full variable domain: EAGVTQFPSHSVIEKGQTVTLRCDPISGHDNLYWYRRVMGKEIKFLLHFVKESKQDESGMPNNRFLAERTGGTYSTLKVQPAELEDSGVYFCASSRELAGEETQYFGPGTRLLVL.

The chain couples TRBV6-1 to TRBJ1-5, with D possibly being TRBD1 (6 bases). The germline CDR1 and CDR2 sequences are MNHNS and SASEGT. Trimming stripped 6 bases from V and 4 bases from J, with 16 bases between. The CDR3 is 15 amino acids. This CDR3 is CASRERQARNQPQHF. CDR3 bases: TGTGCCAGCAGGGAGAGACAGGCCCGAAATCAGCCCCAGCATTTT.

In its sample, this clonotype was seen many times. The chain combines TRBV20-1 with TRBJ2-5, with D unresolved. Germline V CDR1 and CDR2: DFQATT, SNEGSKA (reference sequence). Trimming removed 4 bases at V and 4 bases at J, with 13 bases between. The CDR3 has 13 residues. The CDR3 sequence is CSATQVILETQYF. DNA of the CDR3: TGCAGTGCTACGCAGGTTATCTTAGAGACCCAGTACTTC.

This clonotype was recorded many times. The V call is TRBV18, the J call TRBJ2-1; the D is unclear. V was trimmed by 1 base and J by 10 bases, leaving 5 bases between them. The CDR3 runs 11 residues. CDR1 is KGHSH, CDR2 LQKENI, per germline. The CDR3 loop reads CASSPQFEQFF. The CDR3 DNA sequence: TGTGCCAGCTCACCACAATTCGAGCAGTTCTTC. The variable domain in full, with the rest retrieved from reference TRBV18 and TRBJ2-1, is NAGVMQNPRHLVRRRGQEARLRCSPMKGHSHVYWYRQLPEEGLKFMVYLQKENIIDESGMPKERFSAEFPKEGPSILRIQQVVRGDSAAYFCASSPQFEQFFGPGTRLTVL.

At least ten counts were recorded for this clonotype. The rearrangement uses TRBV6-2 or TRBV6-3 and TRBJ1-5, with TRBD1 as a possible D gene (5 bases). V was pared by 0 bases and J by 2 bases, with 11 bases between. This CDR3 has 16 amino acids. Germline V lookup: CDR1 MNHEY, CDR2 SVGEGT. CDR3 sequence (DNA): TGTGCCAGCAGTTACTCGCGGGGGAGGGGCAATCAGCCCCAGCATTTT. The encoded protein is CASSYSRGRGNQPQHF.

This clonotype was observed at least ten times. The gene calls are TRBV7-2 and TRBJ1-1, with D uncertain. Germline V CDR1 and CDR2: SGHTA, FQGNSA. The V and J ends lost 3 bases and 2 bases respectively, with 7 bases between them. The CDR3 spans 13 residues. CDR3 loop: CASSFTVNTEAFF. The CDR3, as DNA: TGTGCCAGCAGCTTTACAGTCAACACTGAAGCTTTCTTT.

In this sample, this clonotype turned up a few times. The rearrangement joins TRBV6-1 to TRBJ1-6; unclear D gene. Germline CDR1 reads MNHNS; CDR2 reads SASEGT. The length of the CDR3 is 14 residues. V lost 5 bases and J lost 8, with 13 bases in between. The CDR3 nucleotides are TGTGCCAGCAGTCTTGAGGATCGGCATTCACCCCTCCACTTT. Translating it yields CASSLEDRHSPLHF.

V gene TRBV7-2 combines with J gene TRBJ2-7, with D perhaps assigned TRBD1 or TRBD2 (5 bases each). The germline V and J ends were trimmed by 4 bases and 7 bases, with 14 bases remaining between them. Germline V gives CDR1 SGHTA, CDR2 FQGNSA. This CDR3 region has 13 residues. In nucleotides, the CDR3 is TGTGCCAGCAGCTGGACCGGGACGAATGAGCAGTACTTC. Its translation is CASSWTGTNEQYF. Complete variable domain (other parts from reference TRBV7-2 and TRBJ2-7): GAGVSQSPSNKVTEKGKDVELRCDPISGHTALYWYRQSLGQGLEFLIYFQGNSAPDKSGLPSDRFSAERTGGSVSTLTIQRTQQEDSAVYLCASSWTGTNEQYFGPGTRLTVT.

This sequence joins TRBV10-3 and TRBJ2-7; D gene unclear. Trimming took off 1 base at V and 7 bases at J, with 11 bases between the two ends. The germline V gene encodes CDR1 ENHRY and CDR2 SYGVKD. The CDR3 covers 13 residues. CDR3 loop: CAISELESGEQYF. CDR3 nucleotides: TGTGCCATCAGTGAGTTAGAGAGTGGAGAGCAGTACTTC.

This rearrangement joins TRBV29-1 to TRBJ1-1, with D uncertain. Germline V CDR1 and CDR2: SQVTM, ANQGSEA. CDR3 length: 11 residues. The ends were cut back, 7 bases at V and 0 bases at J, with 6 bases in the middle. Written as DNA, the CDR3 is TGCAGCGGGACGTTGAACACTGAAGCTTTCTTT. Residues: CSGTLNTEAFF.

The chain carries TRBV6-5 and TRBJ2-7, with D perhaps TRBD1 or TRBD2 (5 bases each). CDR3 length: 16 amino acids. Deletions cut 4 bases from V and 6 bases from J, with 22 bases between. The germline gives CDR1 MNHEY, CDR2 SVGAGI. CDR3: CASSSPSGTLKAEQYF. The DNA for the CDR3 is TGTGCCAGCAGTTCACCCTCCGGGACCCTGAAGGCCGAGCAGTACTTC.

This clonotype showed up many times. CDR3 residues: CSASPGLYYEQYF. The DNA of the CDR3 is TGCAGTGCTTCCCCGGGACTATACTACGAGCAGTACTTC. The rearrangement uses TRBV20-1 and TRBJ2-7, with 7 nucleotides matching TRBD2. V shed 5 bases, J shed 3 bases, and the junction held 7 bases outside the gene matches. This CDR3 has 13 residues. From germline, CDR1 is DFQATT and CDR2 SNEGSKA (reference sequence).

The table lists this clonotype with many counts. The chain combines TRBV5-6 with TRBJ2-4; D is unclear. This CDR3 region has 17 residues. Trimming shortened V by 4 bases and J by 5 bases, and 22 bases separated the two germline ends. Germline-derived CDR1 and CDR2 are SGHDT and YYEEEE. In DNA, the CDR3 is TGTGCCAGCAGCCGGCCCCCACCACTTAAGGCCCAAAACATTCAGTACTTC. Amino acid sequence: CASSRPPPLKAQNIQYF.

V and J are TRBV10-1 and TRBJ2-3, with a weak D call TRBD2 (6 bases). The CDR3 is 16 residues long. The V and J ends lost 4 bases and 2 bases respectively, with 16 bases between them. Per the germline V gene, CDR1 is WNHNN and CDR2 is SYGVQD (reference sequence). CDR3 DNA: TGCGCCAGCAGTGGTGGACAAGCGGGTGACACAGATACGCAGTATTTT. Amino acids: CASSGGQAGDTDTQYF.

This chain's CDR3 is CASRPGTGVGAGNTIYF. The CDR3, as DNA: TGTGCCAGCAGACCCGGGACAGGGGTCGGTGCGGGAAACACCATATATTTT. V usage is TRBV11-2 and J usage is TRBJ1-3; 10 bases fit TRBD1. V dropped 6 bases and J dropped 4; count of bases not matched to a gene: 12. There are 17 residues in the CDR3. CDR1 SGHAT and CDR2 FQNNGV come from the germline V gene.

There are a few counts of this clonotype. The chain has TRBV10-3 and TRBJ2-2; the D gene is possibly TRBD2 (5 bases). The germline gives CDR1 ENHRY, CDR2 SYGVKD. The V end was cut by 0 bases, the J end by 3 bases, with 8 bases between. This CDR3 is 15 amino acids long. The DNA of the CDR3 is TGTGCCATCAGTGAGTCGACGGGATACACCGGGGAGCTGTTTTTT. Translation: CAISESTGYTGELFF.

This clonotype has ten or more counts. CDR3 in amino acids: CASSPGSETQYF. Written as DNA, the CDR3 is TGTGCCAGCAGCCCGGGTTCTGAGACCCAGTACTTC. The chain joins TRBV11-3 to TRBJ2-5; no clear D. Germline V gene data show CDR1 as SGHNT and CDR2 as YENEEA. With 5 bases removed from V and 5 bases from J, the gap between germline ends came to 9 bases. This CDR3 contains 12 residues.

In this sample, this clonotype turned up a few times. V and J are TRBV11-2 and TRBJ2-2, with D possibly being TRBD2 (7 bases). With 0 bases removed from V and 4 bases from J, the gap between germline ends came to 27 bases. Germline V lookup: CDR1 SGHAT, CDR2 FQNNGV. CDR3 length equals 21 residues. The CDR3 nucleotides read TGTGCCAGCAGCTTAGATCTGGGGGGGGCAGGGCTAGCCCGTGGCACCGGGGAGCTGTTTTTT. It codes for CASSLDLGGAGLARGTGELFF.

The chain recombines TRBV20-1 with TRBJ1-2; 12 bases are shared with TRBD1. The germline gives CDR1 DFQATT, CDR2 SNEGSKA (reference sequence). This CDR3 is 16 amino acids long. J was trimmed by 6 bases and V by 6 bases; bases with no gene match: 14. The CDR3 coding sequence is TGCAGTGCACACGCACCCCTGGGACAGGGGGCGGATGGCTACACCTTC. Translation gives CSAHAPLGQGADGYTF.

This clonotype has only a few counts. The chain carries TRBV30 and TRBJ2-3; the D gene is possibly TRBD2 (5 bases). The germline gives CDR1 GTSNPN, CDR2 SVGIG (reference sequence). There are 12 residues in the CDR3. V was pared by 5 bases and J by 6 bases, with 12 bases between. The CDR3 protein is CAWAAGRDTQYF. The CDR3 region has the DNA TGTGCCTGGGCTGCGGGCAGGGATACGCAGTATTTT.

The genes are TRBV7-9 and TRBJ1-2; 7 positions agree with TRBD1. Germline lookup yields CDR1 SEHNR and CDR2 FQNEAQ (reference sequence). CDR3 size: 15 residues. The V and J ends lost 3 bases and 7 bases, in that order; junction bases with no gene match: 11. The CDR3 DNA sequence: TGTGCCAGCAGCTTCGGACAGGTTCGGTACGGTGGCTACACCTTC. This encodes CASSFGQVRYGGYTF. The complete variable domain, with remaining parts taken from reference TRBV7-9 and TRBJ1-2, reads DTGVSQNPRHKITKRGQNVTFRCDPISEHNRLYWYRQTLGQGPEFLTYFQNEAQLEKSRLLSDRFSAERPKGSFSTLEIQRTEQGDSAMYLCASSFGQVRYGGYTFGSGTRLTVV.

This clonotype appeared a few times. The chain combines TRBV7-3 with TRBJ2-7; D gene unclear. The CDR3 is made up of 13 amino acids. CDR1 SGHTA and CDR2 FQGTGA come from the germline V gene. Deletions cut 5 bases from V and 1 base from J, with 9 bases between. CDR3 amino acids: CASSRGRSYEQYF. The DNA of the CDR3 is TGTGCCAGCAGCCGTGGAAGGTCCTACGAGCAGTACTTC. Drawing the rest from reference TRBV7-3 and TRBJ2-7, the complete variable domain is GAGVSQTPSNKVTEKGKYVELRCDPISGHTALYWYRQSLGQGPEFLIYFQGTGAADDSGLPNDRFFAVRPEGSVSTLKIQRTERGDSAVYLCASSRGRSYEQYFGPGTRLTVT.

This chain connects TRBV9 to TRBJ2-3; a weak D match, TRBD1 (5 bases). The CDR3 runs to 15 residues. Germline CDR1 and CDR2: SGDLS and YYNGEE. Trimming took off 0 bases at V and 3 bases at J, with 11 bases between the two ends. CDR3 DNA: TGTGCCAGCAGCGTAGAATGGGGCCGTACAGATACGCAGTATTTT. This encodes CASSVEWGRTDTQYF.

The rearrangement joins TRBV10-3 to TRBJ2-7, with 7 bases aligning to TRBD1. CDR1 is ENHRY, CDR2 SYGVKD, per germline. The CDR3 has 15 amino acids. The J segment lost 5 bases and the V segment lost 3 bases, leaving 10 bases of the junction unmatched. This CDR3 reads CAISEVPTGDHEQYF. For the CDR3, the DNA is TGTGCCATCAGTGAAGTTCCCACAGGGGACCACGAGCAGTACTTC.

The table lists this clonotype with a few counts. The chain combines TRBV7-7 with TRBJ2-2; 14 bases agree with TRBD2. The CDR3 totals 15 residues. CDR1 and CDR2 from the germline V gene are SSHAT and FNYEAQ (reference sequence). With 5 bases clipped from V and 4 bases from J, the junction kept 0 bases outside the gene matches. CDR3 bases: TGTGCCAGCAGCGGACTAGCGGGAGGCACCGGGGAGCTGTTTTTT. The encoded protein is CASSGLAGGTGELFF.

This clonotype was seen a few times. The CDR3 bases are TGTGCCATCAGTGAACAAGCGGGGGGCTACAATGAGCAGTTCTTC. This gives the protein CAISEQAGGYNEQFF. The gene calls are TRBV10-3 and TRBJ2-1; 9 nucleotides agree with TRBD2. After removal of 3 bases from V and 3 bases from J, the junction contained 3 bases not matched to a gene. This CDR3 spans 15 amino acids. Germline lookup yields CDR1 ENHRY and CDR2 SYGVKD.